The rows below give T cell receptor beta chains drawn from one sample of a study of blood T cell repertoires in COVID-19. The repertoire was sequenced with immunoSEQ multiplex PCR; TCRdb's copy has only in-frame clones and lacks some. The sample lists about 130,000 clones, around 79% seen once, with just under 5% in the top ten. The sequencing input was peripheral blood. The receptors here all came from a woman between 70 and 85 years old with COVID-19, enrolled during active disease. Each CDR3 is given with its conserved first and last residue. Each record gives: J gene, D gene, clone size, V gene, CDR3 protein, CDR3 DNA. A D gene is named only where the DNA matches it firmly. Clone size is given for some rows only: seen once, a few or many times, or a class if the clone is expanded.

TRBJ1-2 | NA | once | TRBV6-5 | CASSRDMLGGYTF | TGTGCCAGCAGTCGAGACATGTTGGGTGGCTACACCTTC
TRBJ1-6 | NA | NA | TRBV5-1 | CASSLVGWGLDSSYNSPLHF | TGCGCCAGCAGCTTGGTAGGTTGGGGGCTCGACAGCTCCTATAATTCACCCCTCCACTTT
TRBJ2-1 | TRBD1 | NA | TRBV29-1 | CSGRTGEAEQFF | TGCAGCGGCCGGACAGGGGAGGCTGAGCAGTTCTTC
TRBJ2-3 | NA | NA | TRBV3-1/TRBV3-2 | CASSSRGDLGQYF | TGTGCCAGCAGCTCGCGAGGAGACTTAGGGCAGTATTTT
TRBJ1-6 | NA | NA | TRBV5-1 | CASSEEGSRSPLHF | TGCGCCAGCAGCGAGGAGGGTTCACGGTCACCCCTCCACTTT
TRBJ2-5 | TRBD2 | NA | TRBV5-1 | CASSISGGADETQYF | TGCGCCAGCAGCATAAGCGGGGGGGCCGACGAGACCCAGTACTTC
TRBJ2-7 | NA | few | TRBV2 | CASSDPTGRGVWEQYF | TGTGCCAGCAGTGATCCTACGGGCAGGGGCGTTTGGGAGCAGTACTTC
TRBJ2-1 | TRBD2 | NA | TRBV3-1/TRBV3-2 | CASSPMAGGFNEQFF | TGTGCCAGCAGCCCCATGGCGGGGGGCTTTAATGAGCAGTTCTTC
TRBJ1-2 | NA | NA | TRBV19 | CASSKSWPPSYGYTF | TGTGCCAGTAGTAAAAGTTGGCCCCCTTCGTATGGCTACACCTTC
TRBJ1-6 | NA | NA | TRBV30 | CAWSVMRGLTVNSPLHF | TGTGCCTGGAGTGTAATGCGTGGGTTGACAGTAAATTCACCCCTCCACTTT
TRBJ1-2 | TRBD1 | NA | TRBV2 | CASREGTAPYGYTF | TGTGCCAGCAGGGAGGGGACAGCTCCTTATGGCTACACCTTC
TRBJ1-1 | TRBD1 | once | TRBV5-1 | CASRMGQGASEAFF | TGCGCCAGCAGAATGGGACAGGGGGCTTCTGAAGCTTTCTTT
TRBJ1-1 | TRBD1 | NA | TRBV11-2 | CASSPGQGITEAFF | TGTGCCAGCAGCCCCGGACAGGGGATAACTGAAGCTTTCTTT
TRBJ2-1 | NA | NA | TRBV12-3/TRBV12-4 | CASSWPQDNEQFF | TGTGCCAGCAGTTGGCCACAAGACAATGAGCAGTTCTTC
TRBJ1-1 | NA | NA | TRBV27 | CASRKGGGNTEAFF | TGTGCCAGCAGAAAGGGAGGGGGGAACACTGAAGCTTTCTTT
TRBJ1-6 | TRBD1 | NA | TRBV29-1 | CSVNTGTGENVGDNSPLHF | TGCAGCGTTAATACCGGGACAGGGGAAAACGTGGGAGATAATTCACCCCTCCACTTT
TRBJ2-2 | TRBD1 | NA | TRBV19 | CASSEGQGTGELFF | TGTGCCAGTAGTGAGGGACAGGGGACCGGGGAGCTGTTTTTT
TRBJ1-1 | TRBD1 | NA | TRBV11-3 | CASSLALQGALTEAFF | TGTGCCAGCAGCTTAGCCCTACAGGGGGCCCTCACTGAAGCTTTCTTT
TRBJ2-5 | TRBD2 | NA | TRBV6-4 | CASSSLPGLAGPGETQYF | TGTGCCAGCAGTTCGTTACCGGGACTAGCGGGACCCGGGGAGACCCAGTACTTC
TRBJ1-6 | TRBD1 | NA | TRBV7-2 | CASSLERPGTGGPLHF | TGTGCCAGCAGCTTAGAGCGTCCCGGGACAGGGGGGCCCCTCCACTTT